This T cell receptor beta chain was recorded in a study of T-cell reconstitution after alpha-beta-depleted transplantation in children. Trimming took 5 bases from V and 2 from J; bases not matched to a gene: 3. CDR1 and CDR2 from the germline V gene are MDHEN and SYDVKM. This CDR3 has 15 amino acids. Preparation of the TCRbeta library involved a method that used unique molecular identifiers. TCRdb re-called the PCR reads through MiXCR, storing one row per CDR3 protein. The sample carries about 200,000 distinct CDR3 sequences, roughly 6.3% recorded once. The sequenced sample was PBMCs, obtained before TCRalphabeta/CD19-depleted stem cell transplant. This chain links TRBV28 with TRBJ2-7, with 13 bases lining up with TRBD2. The sequence came from a girl under three years old with combined immunodeficiency, due to receive a stem cell transplant. The CDR3 nucleotides read TGTGCCAGCAGTCTACTAGCGGGAGGGCCCTACGAGCAGTACTTC. This sequence encodes CASSLLAGGPYEQYF.